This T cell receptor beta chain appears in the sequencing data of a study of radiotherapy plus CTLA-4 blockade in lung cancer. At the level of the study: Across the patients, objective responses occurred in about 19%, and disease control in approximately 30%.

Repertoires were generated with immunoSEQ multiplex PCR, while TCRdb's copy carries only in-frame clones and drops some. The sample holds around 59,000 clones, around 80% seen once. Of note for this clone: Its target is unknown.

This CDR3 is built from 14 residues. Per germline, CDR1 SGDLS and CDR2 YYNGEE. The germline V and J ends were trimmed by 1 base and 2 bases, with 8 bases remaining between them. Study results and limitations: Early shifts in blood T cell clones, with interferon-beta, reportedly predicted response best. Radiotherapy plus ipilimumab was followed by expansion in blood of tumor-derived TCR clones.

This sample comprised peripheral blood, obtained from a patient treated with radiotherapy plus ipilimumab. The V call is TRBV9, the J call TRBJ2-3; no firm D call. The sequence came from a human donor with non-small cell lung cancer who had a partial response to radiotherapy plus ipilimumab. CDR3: CASSVLWATDTQYF. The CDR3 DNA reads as TGTGCCAGCAGCGTACTTTGGGCCACAGATACGCAGTATTTT.